This T cell receptor (beta chain) emerged from a study of T cell changes during pregnancy in multiple sclerosis. This clone was recorded only once. Trimming removed 3 bases at V and 7 bases at J, with 7 bases between. CDR1 and CDR2 from the germline V gene are SNHLY and FYNNEI. This CDR3 region has 13 residues. Using immunoSEQ multiplex PCR, the repertoire was profiled, and TCRdb retains in-frame clones only, with some absent. The table has approximately 64,000 clones, around 90% seen once. The material was peripheral blood, obtained in the second trimester of pregnancy. The source is a female donor in good health, enrolled as a control in a pregnancy study. The rearrangement links TRBV2 to TRBJ1-6; D call uncertain. The CDR3 is CASSEQLNSPLHF. The CDR3 DNA is TGTGCCAGCAGTGAGCAGTTGAATTCACCCCTCCACTTT.